These 13 T cell receptor beta chains came from one sample sequenced in a study of naive and memory T cell subsets. The beta constant-region primer was an equimolar mix of two oligonucleotides covering TRBC1 and TRBC2. Nested alpha and beta constant-region primers with the SP2 primer drove four PCR rounds on ligated cDNA. TCRdb used MiXCR to reprocess the UMI-ligation and nested PCR reads, holding one entry per CDR3 protein. The sample consists of roughly 80,000 distinct CDR3 sequences, roughly 9.3% of them appearing once. The source material was naive CD8+ T cells from blood. These receptors originate from a human donor in good health.

J is TRBJ1-1 and V is TRBV15, with D uncertain. V lost 1 base and J lost 1, with 4 bases in between. The germline CDR1 and CDR2 sequences are LNHNV and YYDKDF (reference sequence). This CDR3 spans 13 amino acids. The CDR3 DNA reads TGTGCCACCAGCAGAGGAGCGAACACTGAAGCTTTCTTT. Protein sequence: CATSRGANTEAFF.

This clonotype was counted at least ten times. The V and J genes are TRBV6-5 and TRBJ2-3, with D perhaps TRBD2 (6 bases). CDR3 length: 15 residues. Germline loops: CDR1 MNHEY, CDR2 SVGAGI. Trimming stripped 4 bases from V and 2 bases from J, with 13 bases between. This chain's CDR3 is CASSSVSGATDTQYF. The CDR3, as DNA: TGTGCCAGCAGTTCGGTTAGCGGAGCCACAGATACGCAGTATTTT.

This clonotype appeared many times. This rearrangement joins TRBV28 to TRBJ2-5, with unresolved D. V lost 2 bases, J lost 4 bases, and 14 bases lay in between. This CDR3 region has 15 residues. Germline V lookup: CDR1 MDHEN, CDR2 SYDVKM. The CDR3 DNA reads TGTGCCAGCAGTTTAGGGGTTGGCGCAAGAGAGACCCAGTACTTC. Translated, it gives CASSLGVGARETQYF.

The sample holds a few counts of this clonotype. The V gene is TRBV6-1, the J gene TRBJ2-3; 10 bases line up with TRBD2. J gave up 2 bases and V 6 bases, and 5 bases lay outside the gene matches. Per the germline V gene, CDR1 is MNHNS and CDR2 is SASEGT. The CDR3 runs to 15 residues. The CDR3 DNA reads as TGTGCCAGCAGCCACACTAGCGGGAACACAGATACGCAGTATTTT. It encodes CASSHTSGNTDTQYF.

This clonotype was counted only a few times. The rearrangement uses TRBV6-5 and TRBJ1-1; D remains unclear. This CDR3 contains 15 residues. V dropped 2 bases and J dropped 4 bases, with 14 bases sitting between them. CDR1 and CDR2 (germline): MNHEY, SVGAGI. In DNA, the CDR3 is TGTGCCAGCAGTTACGGGGAAAGGTCGGCCACTGAAGCTTTCTTT. Translating gives CASSYGERSATEAFF.

This clonotype has at least ten counts. The J gene is TRBJ1-4, the V gene TRBV30, with 8 positions matching TRBD1. The CDR3 runs to 15 residues. V lost 0 bases, J lost 5 bases, and 5 bases stayed unmatched. Germline V gene sequence: CDR1 GTSNPN, CDR2 SVGIG (reference sequence). The DNA for the CDR3 is TGTGCCTGGAGTGTCTTTCAGGGGGCCAATGAAAAACTGTTTTTT. Encoded protein: CAWSVFQGANEKLFF.

The table lists this clonotype with a few counts. The rearrangement links TRBV11-2 to TRBJ2-3; 11 bases line up with TRBD1. Germline CDR1 and CDR2: SGHAT and FQNNGV. The J segment lost 2 bases and the V segment lost 2 bases, leaving 18 bases of the junction unmatched. The CDR3 has 21 residues. The CDR3 DNA reads TGTGCCAGCAGCTTAAATCTAGGTTTTACGGGGACAGGGGGACTCACAGATACGCAGTATTTT. Encoded protein: CASSLNLGFTGTGGLTDTQYF.

The table lists this clonotype with many counts. This chain connects TRBV11-1 to TRBJ2-1, with 7 positions matching TRBD2. From germline, CDR1 is SGHAT and CDR2 FQDESV (reference sequence). Trimming at V came to 3 bases and at J to 8 bases, leaving 1 base not matched to a gene. The CDR3 is 12 amino acids. The CDR3 sequence is CASSLGLYEQFF. DNA of the CDR3: TGTGCCAGCAGCTTGGGACTATATGAGCAGTTCTTC.

The chain uses TRBV9 and TRBJ1-2, with a possible D match to TRBD1 (6 bases). Trimming pared 4 bases from V and 1 base from J, leaving 11 bases between. Looked up from germline, CDR1 is SGDLS and CDR2 is YYNGEE. The CDR3 has 14 residues. The chain's CDR3 is CASSTRTDNYGYTF. CDR3 nucleotide sequence: TGTGCCAGCAGCACGCGGACAGATAACTATGGCTACACCTTC.

This clonotype came up many times. The rearrangement uses TRBV7-6 and TRBJ2-5, with 11 bases that match TRBD2. Germline V gene sequence: CDR1 SGHVS, CDR2 FNYEAQ. V shed 3 bases, J shed 2 bases, and the junction held 2 bases outside the gene matches. The CDR3 runs to 15 residues. CDR3 region: CASSLGLAEQETQYF. The CDR3 DNA reads TGTGCCAGCAGCTTGGGACTAGCGGAACAAGAGACCCAGTACTTC.

The chain recombines TRBV6-2 or TRBV6-3 with TRBJ2-5, with a weak D call TRBD2 (5 bases). Germline V gene data show CDR1 as MNHEY and CDR2 as SVGEGT. Trimming shortened V by 6 bases and J by 0 bases, and 11 bases separated the two germline ends. There are 14 residues in the CDR3. The CDR3 DNA sequence: TGTGCCAGCAGCGGACTGAAATACCAAGAGACCCAGTACTTC. Translation: CASSGLKYQETQYF.

The chain joins TRBV27 to TRBJ2-3, with TRBD2 matching 9 bases. CDR1 is MNHEY and CDR2 is SMNVEV in the germline V gene (reference sequence). With V trimmed by 7 bases and J by 1 base, 12 bases remained unmatched. The CDR3 runs to 17 residues. The CDR3 nucleotides are TGTGCCAGCACCACGATAACTATAGCGGGAGGCACAGATACGCAGTATTTT. Its protein product is CASTTITIAGGTDTQYF.

This clonotype appeared a few times. V usage is TRBV7-9 and J usage is TRBJ1-1; D gene ambiguous. V was shortened by 3 bases and J by 1 base, with 6 bases between the two germline ends. CDR1 is SEHNR, CDR2 FQNEAQ, per germline (reference sequence). The CDR3 is 13 amino acids. CDR3 coding DNA: TGTGCCAGCAGCTTTAATACGAACACTGAAGCTTTCTTT. It is translated as CASSFNTNTEAFF.